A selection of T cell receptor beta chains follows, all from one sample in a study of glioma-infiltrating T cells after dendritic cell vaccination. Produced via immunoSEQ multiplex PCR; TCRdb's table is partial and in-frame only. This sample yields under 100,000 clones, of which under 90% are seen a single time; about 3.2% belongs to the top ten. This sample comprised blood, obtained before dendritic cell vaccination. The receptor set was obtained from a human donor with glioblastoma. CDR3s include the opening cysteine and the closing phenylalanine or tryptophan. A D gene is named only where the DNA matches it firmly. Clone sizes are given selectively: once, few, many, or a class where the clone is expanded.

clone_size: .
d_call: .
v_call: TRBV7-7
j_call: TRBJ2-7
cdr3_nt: TGTGCTAGCAGCTCGCACCCGACATCTTCCTCCTACGAGCAGTACTTC
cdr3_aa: CASSSHPTSSSYEQYF

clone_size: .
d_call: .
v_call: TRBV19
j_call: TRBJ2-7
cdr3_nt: TGTGCCAGTTCGGTGGGCACGTCCGCCGGCGAGCAGTACTTC
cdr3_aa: CASSVGTSAGEQYF

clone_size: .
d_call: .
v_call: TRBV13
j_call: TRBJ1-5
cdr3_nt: TGTGCCAGCAGCTTAGGCCTAGCAAAGACCACCAATCAGCCCCAGCATTTT
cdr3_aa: CASSLGLAKTTNQPQHF

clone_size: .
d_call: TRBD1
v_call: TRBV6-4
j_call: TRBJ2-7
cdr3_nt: TGTGCCAGCAGAGACAGGGGCCGGGCGGTTTACGAGCAGTACTTC
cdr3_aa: CASRDRGRAVYEQYF

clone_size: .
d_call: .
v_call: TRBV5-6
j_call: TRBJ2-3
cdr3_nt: TGTGCCAGCGCCTATATCACAGATACGCAGTATTTT
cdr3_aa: CASAYITDTQYF

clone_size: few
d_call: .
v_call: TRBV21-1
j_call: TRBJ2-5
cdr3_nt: TGTGCCAGCAGCCCCCGATCGGGGGAGACCCAGTACTTC
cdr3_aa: CASSPRSGETQYF

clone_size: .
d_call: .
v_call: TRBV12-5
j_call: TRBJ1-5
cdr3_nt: TGTGCTAGTGTCTTGACAGACAATCAGCCCCAGCATTTT
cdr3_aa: CASVLTDNQPQHF

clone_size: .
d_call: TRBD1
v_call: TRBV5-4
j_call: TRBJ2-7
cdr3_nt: TGTGCCAGCAGCCGGGACAGGGGGAGTATCCCCCAGTACTTC
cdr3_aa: CASSRDRGSIPQYF

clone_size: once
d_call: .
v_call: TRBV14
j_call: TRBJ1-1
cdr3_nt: TGTGCCAGCAGCCGCACGACATTGGGCACTGAAGCTTTCTTT
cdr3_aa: CASSRTTLGTEAFF

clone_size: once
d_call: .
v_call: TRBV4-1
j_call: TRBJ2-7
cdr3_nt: TGCGCCAGCAGCCGCAGCACCGCAGGGCCCTACGAGCAGTACTTC
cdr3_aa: CASSRSTAGPYEQYF

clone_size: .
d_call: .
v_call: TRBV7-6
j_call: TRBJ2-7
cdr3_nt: TGTGCCAGCAGCCCCCACTACCTTAGCTCCTACGAGCAGTACTTC
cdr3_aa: CASSPHYLSSYEQYF

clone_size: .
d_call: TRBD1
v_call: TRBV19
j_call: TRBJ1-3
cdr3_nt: TGTGCCAGTAGTAGGGTAGGGGGCTTCGTTGGAAACACCATATATTTT
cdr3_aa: CASSRVGGFVGNTIYF

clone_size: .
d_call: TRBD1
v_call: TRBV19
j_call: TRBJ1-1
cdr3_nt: TGTGCCAGTAGTATGACAGGGAAGGGTCAGAACACTGAAGCTTTCTTT
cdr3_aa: CASSMTGKGQNTEAFF

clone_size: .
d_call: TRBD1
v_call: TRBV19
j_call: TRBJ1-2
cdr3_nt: TGTGCCAGCCGAAGACAGGGGGCTTCTAACTATGGCTACACCTTC
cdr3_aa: CASRRQGASNYGYTF

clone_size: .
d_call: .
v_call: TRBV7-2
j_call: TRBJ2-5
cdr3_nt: TGTGCCAGCAGCTTAGACAGGCCCCAAGAGACCCAGTACTTC
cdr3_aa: CASSLDRPQETQYF

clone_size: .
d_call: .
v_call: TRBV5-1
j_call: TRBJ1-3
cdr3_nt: TGCGCCAGCAGCTTGGCCGACATGTCCGGAAACACCATATATTTT
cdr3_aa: CASSLADMSGNTIYF

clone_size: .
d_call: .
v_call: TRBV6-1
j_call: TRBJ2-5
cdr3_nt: TGTGCCAGCTGGCCCGAGGGGGAAAAGCAGTACTTC
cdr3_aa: CASWPEGEKQYF

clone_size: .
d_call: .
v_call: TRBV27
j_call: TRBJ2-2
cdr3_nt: TGTGCCAGCCAAGAACTCCGGGACACCGGGGAGCTGTTTTTT
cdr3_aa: CASQELRDTGELFF

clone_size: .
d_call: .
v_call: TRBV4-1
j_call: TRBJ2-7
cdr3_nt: TGCGCCAGCAGCCAAGGGATGGCCTACTGGGCATCTCGAAGTGAGCAGTACTTC
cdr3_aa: CASSQGMAYWASRSEQYF

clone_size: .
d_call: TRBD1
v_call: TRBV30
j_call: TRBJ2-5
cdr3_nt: TGTGCCTGGGGGACAGCCCAAGAGACCCAGTACTTC
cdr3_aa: CAWGTAQETQYF

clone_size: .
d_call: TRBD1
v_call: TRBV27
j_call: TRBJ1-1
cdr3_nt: TGTGCCAGCAGACCGGGACAGGGGACTGGTGAAGCTTTCTTT
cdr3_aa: CASRPGQGTGEAFF

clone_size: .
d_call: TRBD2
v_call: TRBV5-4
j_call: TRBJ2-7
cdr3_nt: TGTGCCAGCAGCTTAAAGATGACTAGCGACGAGCAGTACTTC
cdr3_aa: CASSLKMTSDEQYF

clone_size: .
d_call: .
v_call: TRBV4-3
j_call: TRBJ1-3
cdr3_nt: TGCGCCAGCAGCCATCTAGGCAACTCTGGAAACACCATATATTTT
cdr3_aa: CASSHLGNSGNTIYF

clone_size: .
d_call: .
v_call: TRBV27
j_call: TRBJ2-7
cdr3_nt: TGTGCCAGCAGCCCGGACATTGGAGACGAGCAGTACTTC
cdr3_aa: CASSPDIGDEQYF

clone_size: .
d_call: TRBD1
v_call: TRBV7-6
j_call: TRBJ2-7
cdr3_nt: TGTGCCAGCAGCTTCGGGACAGGGGTGTACGAGCAGTACTTC
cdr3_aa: CASSFGTGVYEQYF

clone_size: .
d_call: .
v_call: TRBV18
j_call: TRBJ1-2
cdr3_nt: TGTGCCAGCTCACAAACAGGAGAAAATGGCTACACCTTC
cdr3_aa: CASSQTGENGYTF

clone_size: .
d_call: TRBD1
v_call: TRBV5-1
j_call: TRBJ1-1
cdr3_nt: TGCGCCAGCAGCTTGGAGACAGGGGGCGTCGGGACTGAAGCTTTCTTT
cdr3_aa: CASSLETGGVGTEAFF

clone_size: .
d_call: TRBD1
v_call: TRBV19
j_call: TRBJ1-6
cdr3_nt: TGTGCCAGCACGGCACCAGACAGGGGTGGTTCACCCCTCCACTTT
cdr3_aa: CASTAPDRGGSPLHF

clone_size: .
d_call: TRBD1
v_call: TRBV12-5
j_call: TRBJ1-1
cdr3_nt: TGTGCTAGTGCCTCGACAGGGGGAAACACTGAAGCTTTCTTT
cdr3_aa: CASASTGGNTEAFF

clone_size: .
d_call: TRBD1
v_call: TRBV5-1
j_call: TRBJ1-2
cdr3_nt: TGCGCCAGCAGCTTGGATACAGGGGATGGCTACACCTTC
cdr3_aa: CASSLDTGDGYTF

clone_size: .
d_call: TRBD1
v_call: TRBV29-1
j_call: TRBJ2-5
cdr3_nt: TGCAGCGTTCAGACAGGGCCCCAAGAGACCCAGTACTTC
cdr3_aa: CSVQTGPQETQYF

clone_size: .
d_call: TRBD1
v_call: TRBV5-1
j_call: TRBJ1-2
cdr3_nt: TGCGCCAGCAGCCCCGGGACAGCTTTAAACTATGGCTACACCTTC
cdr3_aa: CASSPGTALNYGYTF

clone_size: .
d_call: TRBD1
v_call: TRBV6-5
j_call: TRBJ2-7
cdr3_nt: TGTGCCAGCAGTTACTCGACAGGGAAGACCTCCGAGCAGTACTTC
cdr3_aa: CASSYSTGKTSEQYF

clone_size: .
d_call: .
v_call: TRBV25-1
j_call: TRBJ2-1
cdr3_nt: TGTGCCAGCAGTGAATCAGTCAGTGAGCAGTTCTTC
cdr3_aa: CASSESVSEQFF

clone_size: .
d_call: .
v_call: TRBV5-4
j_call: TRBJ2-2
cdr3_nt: TGTGCCAGCAGCTTAGGGGCGGTAGGGAACACCGGGGAGCTGTTTTTT
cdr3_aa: CASSLGAVGNTGELFF

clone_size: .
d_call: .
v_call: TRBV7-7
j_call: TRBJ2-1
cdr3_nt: TGTGCCAGCAGCTTAGGGCTAGCAGGCAATGAGCAGTTCTTC
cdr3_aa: CASSLGLAGNEQFF

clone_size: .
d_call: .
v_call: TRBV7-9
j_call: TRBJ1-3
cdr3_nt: TGTGCCAGCAGCTCGGACATTACTGGAAACACCATATATTTT
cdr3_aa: CASSSDITGNTIYF

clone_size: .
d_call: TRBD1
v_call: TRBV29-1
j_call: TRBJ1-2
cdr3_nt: TGCAGCGTAACTCAGGGGGGCGATGGCTACACCTTC
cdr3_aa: CSVTQGGDGYTF

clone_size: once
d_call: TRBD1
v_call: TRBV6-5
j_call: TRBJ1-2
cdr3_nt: TGTGCCAGCAGTTCCCCGGGACAGGGCGGCTATGGCTACACCTTC
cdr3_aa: CASSSPGQGGYGYTF

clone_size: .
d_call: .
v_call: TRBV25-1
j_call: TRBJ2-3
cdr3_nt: TGTGCCAGCAGTGAAAGGGGGGGGGATACGCAGTATTTT
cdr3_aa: CASSERGGDTQYF

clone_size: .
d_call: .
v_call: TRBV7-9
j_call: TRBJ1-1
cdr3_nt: TGTGCCAGCAGCTCAATGACAGGTACTGAAGCTTTCTTT
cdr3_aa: CASSSMTGTEAFF

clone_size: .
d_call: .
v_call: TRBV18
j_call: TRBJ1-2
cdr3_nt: TGTGCCAGCTCCCCTGAGGGCGGGGACGCAGGCTACACCTTC
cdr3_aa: CASSPEGGDAGYTF

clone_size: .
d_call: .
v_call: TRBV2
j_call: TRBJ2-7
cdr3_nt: TGTGCCAGCACTACACAGGGTCCCTACGAGCAGTACTTC
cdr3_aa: CASTTQGPYEQYF

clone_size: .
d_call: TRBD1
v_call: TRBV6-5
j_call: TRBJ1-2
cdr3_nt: TGTGCCAGCAGGGGGACAGGGGGCGACTATGGCTACACCTTC
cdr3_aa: CASRGTGGDYGYTF

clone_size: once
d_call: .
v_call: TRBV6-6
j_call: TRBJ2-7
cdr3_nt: TGTGCCAGCAGTTATAGGGGTCCCAGCTCCTACGAGCAGTACTTC
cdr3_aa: CASSYRGPSSYEQYF

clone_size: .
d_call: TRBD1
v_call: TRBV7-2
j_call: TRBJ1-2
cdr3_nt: TGTGCCAGCAGCCTAGGGACAGTCTATGGCTACACCTTC
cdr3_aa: CASSLGTVYGYTF

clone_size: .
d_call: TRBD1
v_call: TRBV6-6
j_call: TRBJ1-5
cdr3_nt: TGTGCCAGCAGACTATCCACCGGGACAGGGGAGCTGCCCCAGCATTTT
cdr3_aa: CASRLSTGTGELPQHF

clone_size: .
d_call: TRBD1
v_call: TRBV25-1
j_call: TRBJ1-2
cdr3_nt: TGTGCCAGCAGTGACGGGACAGGCCTTTATGGCTACACCTTC
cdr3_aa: CASSDGTGLYGYTF

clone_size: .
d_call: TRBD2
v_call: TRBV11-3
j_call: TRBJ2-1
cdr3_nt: TGTGCCACCAGAGCGGGAAGCTCCTACAATGAGCAGTTCTTC
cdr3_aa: CATRAGSSYNEQFF

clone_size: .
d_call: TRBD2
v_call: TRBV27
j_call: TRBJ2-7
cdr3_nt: TGTGCCAGCAGTGACCGGACTAGCCCAGTGGGAGAGCAGTACTTC
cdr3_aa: CASSDRTSPVGEQYF

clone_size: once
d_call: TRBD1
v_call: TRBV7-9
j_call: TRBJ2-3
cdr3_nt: TGTGCCAGCAGCCCTTTGGTGAAACAGGGGGCAGGAGATACGCAGTATTTT
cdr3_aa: CASSPLVKQGAGDTQYF

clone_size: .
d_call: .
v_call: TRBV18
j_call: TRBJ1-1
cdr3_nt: TGTGCCAGCTCACCACAGGGGTTTGAAGCTTTCTTT
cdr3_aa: CASSPQGFEAFF